This TCR beta chain was sequenced during a study of vaccination and CD4 T cells after COVID-19. General study results and limits: Only relatively few convalescent patients were studied, and early post-infection timepoints were not analyzed. SARS-CoV-2-reactive clonotypes showed a nonsignificant median rise from approximately 21 to 40.

As for this clonotype: Its target is not known.

Treatment of the sample: roughly 10-day PBMC culture with coronavirus spike peptide pools or control peptides (ViraFEST assay). Sequenced with the Oncomine TCR Beta short-read assay was DNA taken from cultured CD4+ T cells. TCRdb re-analysed the PCR reads in MiXCR, keeping a single row per CDR3 protein. This sample has about 10,000 distinct CDR3 sequences; around 46% occur once, and the top ten carry about a fifth. Material for sequencing was CD4+ T cells from blood, cultured in vitro. The sequence derives from a human donor who had recovered from COVID-19.

CDR3 coding DNA: TGTGCCAGCAGTTACGGGGGGGAGAACACTGAAGCTTTCTTT. It translates to CASSYGGENTEAFF. This sequence joins TRBV6-5 and TRBJ1-1; tentatively, D is TRBD1 (5 bases). The V and J ends lost 2 bases and 1 base respectively, with 8 bases between them. The CDR3 covers 14 residues. The germline V gene encodes CDR1 MNHEY and CDR2 SVGAGI.